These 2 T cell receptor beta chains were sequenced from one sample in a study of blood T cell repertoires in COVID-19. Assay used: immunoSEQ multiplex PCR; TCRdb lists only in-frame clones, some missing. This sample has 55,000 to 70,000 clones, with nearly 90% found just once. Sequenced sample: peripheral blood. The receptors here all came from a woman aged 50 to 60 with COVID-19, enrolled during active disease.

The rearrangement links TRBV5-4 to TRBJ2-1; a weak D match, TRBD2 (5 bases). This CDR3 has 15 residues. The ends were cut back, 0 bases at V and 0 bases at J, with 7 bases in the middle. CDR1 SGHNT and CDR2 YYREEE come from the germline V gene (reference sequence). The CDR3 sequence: CASSLGGDSYNEQFF. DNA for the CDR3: TGTGCCAGCAGCTTGGGGGGAGACTCCTACAATGAGCAGTTCTTC.

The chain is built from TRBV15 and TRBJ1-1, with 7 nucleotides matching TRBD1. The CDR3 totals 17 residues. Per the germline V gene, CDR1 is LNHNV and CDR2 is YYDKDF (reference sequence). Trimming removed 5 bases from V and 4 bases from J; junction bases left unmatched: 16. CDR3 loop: CATSRTDREVGGTEAFF. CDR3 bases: TGTGCCACCAGCCGTACCGACAGGGAAGTTGGTGGCACTGAAGCTTTCTTT.